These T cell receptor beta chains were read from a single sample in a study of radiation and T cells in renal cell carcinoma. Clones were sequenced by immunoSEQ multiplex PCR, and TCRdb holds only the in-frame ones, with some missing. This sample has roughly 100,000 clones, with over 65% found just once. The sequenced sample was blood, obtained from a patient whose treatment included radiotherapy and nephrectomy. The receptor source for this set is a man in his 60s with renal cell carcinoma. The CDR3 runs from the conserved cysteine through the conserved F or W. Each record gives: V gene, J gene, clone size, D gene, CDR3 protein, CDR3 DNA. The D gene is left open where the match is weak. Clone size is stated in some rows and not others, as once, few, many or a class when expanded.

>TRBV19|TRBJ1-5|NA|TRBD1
CASSVRDSPLPQHF
TGTGCCAGTAGTGTCCGGGACAGCCCCTTACCCCAGCATTTT
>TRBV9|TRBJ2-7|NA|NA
CASSITDSPYEQYF
TGTGCCAGCAGCATCACTGACAGTCCCTACGAGCAGTACTTC
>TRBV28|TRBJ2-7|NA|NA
CASRTISYEQYF
TGTGCCAGTCGGACTATCTCCTACGAGCAGTACTTC
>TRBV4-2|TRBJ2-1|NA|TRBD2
CASSQAGTSGYNEQFF
TGTGCCAGCAGCCAAGCCGGGACTAGCGGTTACAATGAGCAGTTCTTC
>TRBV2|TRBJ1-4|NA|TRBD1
CASSPTRDSNEKLFF
TGTGCCAGCAGTCCAACTCGGGACAGCAATGAAAAACTGTTTTTT
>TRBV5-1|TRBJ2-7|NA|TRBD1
CASSFTRDRATEQYF
TGCGCCAGCAGCTTTACGCGGGACAGGGCGACCGAGCAGTACTTC
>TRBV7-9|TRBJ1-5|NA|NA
CASSFGGDSNQPQHF
TGTGCCAGCAGCTTTGGAGGGGATAGCAATCAGCCCCAGCATTTT
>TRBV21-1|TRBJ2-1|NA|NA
CASSKDGDSYGSYNEQFF
TGTGCCAGCAGCAAGGACGGGGACTCTTACGGCTCCTACAATGAGCAGTTCTTC
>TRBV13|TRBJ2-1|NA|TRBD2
CASSLEGGGQMNEQFF
TGTGCCAGCAGCTTAGAGGGCGGGGGGCAGATGAATGAGCAGTTCTTC
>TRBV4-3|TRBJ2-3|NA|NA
CASSRLLPETQYF
TGCGCCAGCAGCCGACTGTTACCGGAGACGCAGTATTTT
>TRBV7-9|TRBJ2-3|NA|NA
CASSLGGSSDTQYF
TGTGCCAGCAGCTTAGGAGGTAGCTCAGATACGCAGTATTTT
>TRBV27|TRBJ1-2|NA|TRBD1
CASSFTGDYGYTF
TGTGCCAGCAGTTTTACAGGGGACTATGGCTACACCTTC
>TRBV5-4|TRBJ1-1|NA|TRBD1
CASSLEGTGSDTEAFF
TGTGCCAGCAGCTTGGAAGGGACAGGGAGCGACACTGAAGCTTTCTTT
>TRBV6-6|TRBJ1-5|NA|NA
CASRNYRDQPQHF
TGTGCCAGCAGGAACTACAGAGACCAGCCCCAGCATTTT
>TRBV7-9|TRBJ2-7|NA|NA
CASSLDTGDNEQYF
TGTGCCAGCAGCTTAGACACAGGTGACAACGAGCAGTACTTC
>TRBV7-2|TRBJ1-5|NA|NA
CASSPYSNQPQHF
TGTGCCAGCAGCCCGTATAGCAATCAGCCCCAGCATTTT
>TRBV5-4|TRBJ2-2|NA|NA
CASSLDGGNTGELFF
TGTGCCAGCAGCTTGGATGGGGGGAACACCGGGGAGCTGTTTTTT
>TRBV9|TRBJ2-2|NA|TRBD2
CASSPVRPGLAGGPGTGELFF
TGTGCCAGCAGCCCTGTAAGACCGGGACTAGCGGGAGGGCCTGGCACCGGGGAGCTGTTTTTT
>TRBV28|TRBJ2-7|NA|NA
CASSPGVGVSYEQYF
TGTGCCAGCAGTCCCGGCGTGGGGGTCTCCTACGAGCAGTACTTC
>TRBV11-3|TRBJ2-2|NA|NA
CASSLVSTGELFF
TGTGCCAGCAGCTTAGTGAGTACCGGGGAGCTGTTTTTT
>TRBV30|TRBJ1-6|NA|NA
CAEASPNSPLHF
TGTGCAGAAGCATCACCTAATTCACCCCTCCACTTT
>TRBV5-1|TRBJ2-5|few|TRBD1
CASSHRDRLQETQYF
TGCGCCAGCAGCCACCGGGACAGACTCCAAGAGACCCAGTACTTC